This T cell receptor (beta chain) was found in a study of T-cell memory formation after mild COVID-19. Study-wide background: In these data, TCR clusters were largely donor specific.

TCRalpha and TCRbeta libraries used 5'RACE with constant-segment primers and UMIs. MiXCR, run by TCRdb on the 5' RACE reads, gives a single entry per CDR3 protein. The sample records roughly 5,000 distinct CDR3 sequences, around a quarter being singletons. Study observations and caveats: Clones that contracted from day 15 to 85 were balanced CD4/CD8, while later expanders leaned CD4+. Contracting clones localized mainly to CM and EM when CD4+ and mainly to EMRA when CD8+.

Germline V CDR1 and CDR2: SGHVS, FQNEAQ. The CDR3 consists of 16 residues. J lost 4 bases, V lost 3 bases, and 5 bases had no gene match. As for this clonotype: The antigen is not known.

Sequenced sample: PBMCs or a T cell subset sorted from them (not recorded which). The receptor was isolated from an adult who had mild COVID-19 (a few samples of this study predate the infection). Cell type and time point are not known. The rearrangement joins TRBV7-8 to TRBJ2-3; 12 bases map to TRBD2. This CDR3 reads CASSFTSGGSADTQYF. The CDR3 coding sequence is TGTGCCAGCAGCTTTACTAGCGGGGGGAGTGCAGATACGCAGTATTTT.